The clone carrying this T cell receptor beta chain was observed a few times. Its antigen is not identified. V trimming: 10 bases; J trimming: 7 bases; junction bases outside the gene matches: 5. The CDR3 sequence is 12 residues long. Looked up from germline, CDR1 is ENHRY and CDR2 is SYGVKD. The TCR beta library used iRepertoire HTBI primers with Arm-PCR amplification of CDR3. TCRdb itself ran the multiplex PCR reads through MiXCR, one entry per CDR3 protein. The table shows 600,000 to 850,000 distinct CDR3 sequences, with roughly 30% occurring only once. The time point was: persistent/refractory GD, antithyroid drugs over 5 years with positive TRAb. PBMC RNA was the source of the TCR library. These data come from a study of regulatory T cells in long-lasting Graves disease. Study in general: Graves' disease counted as persistent after over 5 years of antithyroid drugs with positive TSH receptor antibodies.

Whole-study findings and limits: Persistent disease was characterized by preferential usage of TRBV28, TRBJ1-2 and TRBJ2-5.

The clonotype comes from a female donor with Graves disease. This chain links TRBV10-3 with TRBJ1-5; 9 bases are a match to TRBD1. Material: peripheral blood mononuclear cells (PBMCs), obtained when the disease was refractory, from a patient treated with antithyroid drugs. CDR3 bases: TGTGCCAATGGACAGGGGAACCAGCCCCAGCATTTT. Residues: CANGQGNQPQHF.